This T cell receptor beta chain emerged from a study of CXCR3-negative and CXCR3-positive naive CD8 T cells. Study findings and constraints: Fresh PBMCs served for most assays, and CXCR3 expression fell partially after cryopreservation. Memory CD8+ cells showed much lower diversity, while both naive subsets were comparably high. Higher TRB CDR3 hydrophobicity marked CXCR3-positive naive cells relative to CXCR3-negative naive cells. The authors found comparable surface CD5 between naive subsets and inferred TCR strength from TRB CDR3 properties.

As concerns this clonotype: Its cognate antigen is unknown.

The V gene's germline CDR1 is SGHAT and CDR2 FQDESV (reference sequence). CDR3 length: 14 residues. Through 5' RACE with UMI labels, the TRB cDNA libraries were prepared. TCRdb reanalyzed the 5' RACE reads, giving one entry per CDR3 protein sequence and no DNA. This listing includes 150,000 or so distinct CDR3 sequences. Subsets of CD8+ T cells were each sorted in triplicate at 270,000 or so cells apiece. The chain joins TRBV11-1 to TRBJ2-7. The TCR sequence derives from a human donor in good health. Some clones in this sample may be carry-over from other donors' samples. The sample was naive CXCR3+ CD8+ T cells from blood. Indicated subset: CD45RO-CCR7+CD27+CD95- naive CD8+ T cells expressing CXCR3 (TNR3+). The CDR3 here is CASSSLVDGYEQYF.